These 15 T cell receptor beta chains were all obtained from the same sample, sequenced in a study of T cell responses to AZD1222 COVID-19 vaccine. The protocol was immunoSEQ multiplex PCR, while the TCRdb copy is restricted to in-frame clones and leaves out a portion. The data show some 100,000 clones, around 87% seen once. The sample here was peripheral blood, taken on day 0 of MenACWY control vaccination. The receptors derive from an adult in good health.

This chain links TRBV30 with TRBJ2-1; TRBD2 aligns across 10 bases. From germline, CDR1 is GTSNPN and CDR2 SVGIG (reference sequence). The CDR3 extends over 13 amino acids. V was pared by 6 bases and J by 3 bases, with 2 bases of the junction left unmatched. This CDR3 is CACSSGGYNEQFF. The CDR3, as DNA: TGTGCCTGTTCTAGCGGGGGCTACAATGAGCAGTTCTTC.

The gene calls are TRBV5-1 and TRBJ2-7; 9 bases are a match to TRBD2. The germline V gene encodes CDR1 SGHRS and CDR2 YFSETQ. The CDR3 spans 15 residues. Trimming cost V 2 bases and J 2 bases; bases outside gene matches: 5. CDR3 loop: CASSFHSGSPYEQYF. The CDR3 nucleotides read TGCGCCAGCAGCTTTCATAGCGGGAGCCCCTACGAGCAGTACTTC.

The chain recombines TRBV19 with TRBJ1-1; D possibly corresponds to TRBD1 (6 bases). The CDR3 sequence is 16 residues long. The V gene's germline CDR1 is LNHDA and CDR2 SQIVND (reference sequence). The ends were cut back, 1 base at V and 6 bases at J, with 18 bases in the middle. The CDR3 spells CASSIVYQGGGSEAFF. CDR3 sequence (DNA): TGTGCCAGTAGTATAGTATACCAAGGGGGAGGATCTGAAGCTTTCTTT.

This clone was detected a few times. The V gene is TRBV15, the J gene TRBJ1-2; tentatively, D is TRBD1 (6 bases). Germline CDR1 and CDR2: LNHNV and YYDKDF (reference sequence). The V gene lost 0 bases and the J gene lost 2 bases, with 10 bases spanning the gap. The CDR3 is 15 residues long. The CDR3 DNA follows: TGTGCCACCAGCAGAGACCGGGGGCAGAACTATGGCTACACCTTC. It yields the protein CATSRDRGQNYGYTF.

This chain joins TRBV2 and TRBJ2-3, with TRBD2 matching 13 bases. The V and J ends lost 8 bases and 0 bases, in that order; junction bases with no gene match: 2. The germline gives CDR1 SNHLY, CDR2 FYNNEI. CDR3 length: 15 residues. The CDR3 spells CASGTSGISTDTQYF. The CDR3 DNA sequence: TGTGCCAGCGGGACTAGCGGGATTAGCACAGATACGCAGTATTTT. The whole variable domain, filled in from reference TRBV2 and TRBJ2-3, reads EPEVTQTPSHQVTQMGQEVILRCVPISNHLYFYWYRQILGQKVEFLVSFYNNEISEKSEIFDDQFSVERPDGSNFTLKIRSTKLEDSAMYFCASGTSGISTDTQYFGPGTRLTVL.

The table lists this clone with a count of one. The chain uses TRBV9 and TRBJ1-1, with TRBD1 identical over 7 bases. Trimming at V came to 4 bases and at J to 5 bases, leaving 11 bases not matched to a gene. Looked up from germline, CDR1 is SGDLS and CDR2 is YYNGEE. The CDR3 is 15 amino acids. The CDR3: CASSSMTGMRTEAFF. CDR3 DNA sequence: TGTGCCAGCAGCTCCATGACAGGGATGAGAACTGAAGCTTTCTTT.

The genes are TRBV6-5 and TRBJ2-4; no reliable D call. The CDR3 is 13 residues long. Trimming cost V 7 bases and J 4 bases, with 11 bases left between them. Germline V lookup: CDR1 MNHEY, CDR2 SVGAGI. Written as DNA, the CDR3 is TGTGCCAGCACGTCATTGAGGAAAAACATTCAGTACTTC. This encodes CASTSLRKNIQYF.

This clone was detected a few times. This sequence joins TRBV10-2 and TRBJ2-1; no firm D call. Germline V gene lookup returns CDR1 WSHSY and CDR2 SAAADI. V was trimmed by 0 bases and J by 9 bases, leaving 6 bases between them. The CDR3 is 12 residues long. This CDR3 is CASSESNFEQFF. DNA for the CDR3: TGCGCCAGCAGTGAGTCGAACTTTGAGCAGTTCTTC.

The rearrangement links TRBV7-2 to TRBJ2-7; the match to TRBD1 covers 7 bases. Germline lookup yields CDR1 SGHTA and CDR2 FQGNSA. This CDR3 has 14 residues. V trimming: 1 base; J trimming: 4 bases; junction bases outside the gene matches: 4. CDR3 residues: CASSLVVRGYEQYF. DNA for the CDR3: TGTGCCAGCAGCTTAGTGGTCAGGGGGTACGAGCAGTACTTC.

V is TRBV27 and J is TRBJ2-1; weak D call: TRBD2 (7 bases). The CDR3 has 14 residues. Germline V gene sequence: CDR1 MNHEY, CDR2 SMNVEV (reference sequence). The germline V and J ends were trimmed by 6 bases and 9 bases, with 18 bases remaining between them. The CDR3 bases are TGTGCCAGCAGCTCCCCACAGGGAGGGTCTGAGCAGTTCTTC. Protein: CASSSPQGGSEQFF.

The chain carries TRBV11-3 and TRBJ2-2; D not resolved. The CDR3 sequence is 14 residues long. Per germline, CDR1 SGHNT and CDR2 YENEEA. V was trimmed by 5 bases and J by 0 bases, leaving 7 bases between them. CDR3 bases: TGTGCCAGCAGCCTCCAAGCGAACACCGGGGAGCTGTTTTTT. Amino acids: CASSLQANTGELFF.

The rearrangement links TRBV30 to TRBJ1-4, with a possible D match to TRBD1 (5 bases). The CDR3 loop spans 12 amino acids. The germline CDR1 and CDR2 sequences are GTSNPN and SVGIG (reference sequence). CDR3 bases: TGTGGACAGTGTACAACTAATGAAAAACTGTTTTTT. Residues: CGQCTTNEKLFF. Variable domain in full (rest from reference TRBV30 and TRBJ1-4): SQTIHQWPATLVQPVGSPLSLECTVEGTSNPNLYWYRQAAGRGLQLLFYSVGIGQISSEVPQNLSASRPQDRQFILSSKKLLLSDSGFYLCGQCTTNEKLFFGSGTQLSVL.

The gene calls are TRBV10-3 and TRBJ1-5; TRBD1 might be the D (5 bases). Germline-derived CDR1 and CDR2 are ENHRY and SYGVKD. There are 13 residues in the CDR3. Trimming shortened V by 10 bases and J by 6 bases, and 16 bases separated the two germline ends. The CDR3 is CATGGVYGQPQHF. DNA of the CDR3: TGTGCCACCGGGGGTGTTTACGGTCAGCCCCAGCATTTT.

The table lists this clone with many counts. V usage is TRBV4-1 and J usage is TRBJ2-7; 7 bases align to TRBD2. V shed 6 bases, J shed 0 bases, and the junction held 5 bases outside the gene matches. The CDR3 is made up of 14 amino acids. Germline assignment: CDR1 MGHRA and CDR2 YSYEKL. Here the CDR3 reads CASSLSGNSYEQYF. In nucleotides, the CDR3 is TGCGCCAGCAGTCTGAGCGGGAACTCCTACGAGCAGTACTTC.

J is TRBJ2-3 and V is TRBV7-2, with D uncertain. The CDR3 is 16 residues long. Germline V gene sequence: CDR1 SGHTA, CDR2 FQGNSA. Trimming shortened V by 2 bases and J by 0 bases, and 12 bases separated the two germline ends. CDR3 coding DNA: TGTGCCAGCAGCTTACGGCGCGGTCCTAGCACAGATACGCAGTATTTT. It specifies CASSLRRGPSTDTQYF.